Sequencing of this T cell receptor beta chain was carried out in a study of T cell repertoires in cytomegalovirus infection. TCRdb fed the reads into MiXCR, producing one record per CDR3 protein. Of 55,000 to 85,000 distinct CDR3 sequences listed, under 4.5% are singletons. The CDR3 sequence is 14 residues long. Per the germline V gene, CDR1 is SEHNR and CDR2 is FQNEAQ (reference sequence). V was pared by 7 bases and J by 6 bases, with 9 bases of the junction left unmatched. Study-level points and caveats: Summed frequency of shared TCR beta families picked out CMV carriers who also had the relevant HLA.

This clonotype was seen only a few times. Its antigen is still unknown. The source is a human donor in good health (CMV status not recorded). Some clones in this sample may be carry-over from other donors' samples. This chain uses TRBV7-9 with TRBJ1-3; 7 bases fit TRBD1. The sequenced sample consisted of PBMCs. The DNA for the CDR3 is TGTGCCAGCAACTCGTATGGACAGGAAAACACCATATATTTT. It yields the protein CASNSYGQENTIYF.